This T cell receptor beta chain was observed in a study of blood T cell repertoires in COVID-19. In the study overall: From the United States, Italy and Spain came samples of acute and convalescent COVID-19.

The CDR3 contains 18 residues. V was clipped by 6 bases and J by 5 bases, with 26 bases between them. CDR1 is MNHEY and CDR2 is SVGEGT in the germline V gene. Authors' methods: Amplifying reference gene primers gave estimates of nucleated cell counts. Method: immunoSEQ multiplex PCR; TCRdb's copy keeps in-frame clones and lacks some. That table gives V, J and clone size, and the DNA gave D and trimming. Here the sample spans about 49,000 clones, about 87% being singletons. Sequenced input: peripheral blood. The gene calls are TRBV6-2 or TRBV6-3 and TRBJ1-5, with D maybe TRBD1 (5 bases). This clonotype was sampled from a woman of 80 years or more with COVID-19, enrolled during active disease. Here the CDR3 DNA reads TGTGCCAGCAGCCCGTTCTGGGGAGGGGTCGACAGACATCAGCCCCAGCATTTT. Amino acid sequence: CASSPFWGGVDRHQPQHF.